The 16 T cell receptor beta chains in this list originate from one sample, sequenced in a study of Ad26.COV2.S vaccination and SARS-CoV-2 variants. TCRdb's table, derived via immunoSEQ multiplex PCR, lists solely in-frame clones and lacks some. The sample has about 410,000 clones; approximately 86% are singletons. Treatment defined: about 20 received Ad26.COV2.S at low or high dose, single or two shots; several received placebo; per-sample allocation not given. Vaccine and placebo recipients were sampled on day 63 after the first injection. Sequencing used peripheral blood, obtained in a trial of Ad26.COV2.S vaccine versus placebo. The origin of the receptors is a person between 18 and 59 years old who received the Ad26.COV2.S COVID-19 vaccine or a placebo.

The rearrangement links TRBV5-1 to TRBJ2-7; 9 bases align to TRBD1. The V and J ends lost 5 bases and 4 bases, in that order; junction bases with no gene match: 7. The germline V gene has CDR1 SGHRS and CDR2 YFSETQ. The CDR3 has 14 amino acids. Here the CDR3 DNA reads TGCGCCAGCAGTTCCGGGACAGGGCCTTACGAGCAGTACTTC. It encodes CASSSGTGPYEQYF.

The DNA for the CDR3 is TGTGCCAGCAGCTTATCCTCCGACAGGGGCGAGCAGTACTTC. It encodes CASSLSSDRGEQYF. The chain links TRBV7-8 to TRBJ2-7; 8 bases agree with TRBD1. Losses at the gene ends were 2 bases for V and 6 bases for J; bases not matched to a gene: 6. The CDR3 contains 14 residues. CDR1 is SGHVS and CDR2 is FQNEAQ in the germline V gene.

This chain links TRBV4-1 with TRBJ2-4; D is perhaps TRBD1 (6 bases). Trimming stripped 4 bases from V and 11 bases from J, with 15 bases between. CDR1 is MGHRA and CDR2 is YSYEKL in the germline V gene. The CDR3 spans 13 residues. The CDR3 DNA reads TGCGCCAGCAGCCGTGTGCCCGGACAGTTTCAGTACTTC. It encodes CASSRVPGQFQYF.

This chain links TRBV30 with TRBJ2-2; tentatively, D is TRBD1 (6 bases). This CDR3 contains 16 residues. Germline loops: CDR1 GTSNPN, CDR2 SVGIG (reference sequence). Between the trimmed V and J ends, which lost 1 base and 6 bases, there was a span of 18 bases. This chain's CDR3 is CAWSAKQGTFSGELFF. The CDR3 coding sequence is TGTGCCTGGAGTGCCAAACAGGGAACGTTCTCCGGGGAGCTGTTTTTT.

This sequence joins TRBV20-1 and TRBJ1-3; 7 nucleotides line up with TRBD1. This CDR3 spans 14 amino acids. Losses at the gene ends were 3 bases for V and 4 bases for J; bases not matched to a gene: 6. Germline CDR1 and CDR2: DFQATT and SNEGSKA (reference sequence). The CDR3 nucleotides are TGCAGTGCTAGTAGACAGGGACGGGGAAACACCATATATTTT. Its protein is CSASRQGRGNTIYF.

The V gene is TRBV9, the J gene TRBJ2-7; TRBD1 might be the D (5 bases). Trimming took 0 bases from V and 0 from J, leaving 13 bases between them. Germline-derived CDR1 and CDR2 are SGDLS and YYNGEE. This CDR3 has 16 residues. CDR3 region: CASSVGRSTDSYEQYF. The CDR3 bases are TGTGCCAGCAGCGTAGGAAGGTCGACAGACTCCTACGAGCAGTACTTC.

This clone was seen only once. This rearrangement joins TRBV2 to TRBJ1-2; D is uncertain. The V end was cut by 6 bases, the J end by 0 bases, with 11 bases between. The CDR3 consists of 14 residues. The V gene's germline CDR1 is SNHLY and CDR2 FYNNEI. The CDR3 DNA is TGTGCCAGCAGCGAAAATCCGGCTAACTATGGCTACACCTTC. It is translated as CASSENPANYGYTF.

The rearrangement joins TRBV6-5 to TRBJ1-2; TRBD1 matches 9 bases. The trim removed 5 bases at V and 7 bases at J, leaving 5 bases unmatched. Germline values: CDR1 MNHEY, CDR2 SVGAGI. CDR3 length equals 13 residues. The CDR3 protein is CASSLQGARGYTF. Here the CDR3 DNA reads TGTGCCAGCAGTCTACAGGGGGCTCGTGGCTACACCTTC.

This sequence joins TRBV5-1 and TRBJ1-2; D unresolved. The germline V and J ends were trimmed by 0 bases and 1 base, with 7 bases remaining between them. The length of the CDR3 is 14 residues. Germline CDR1 reads SGHRS; CDR2 reads YFSETQ. CDR3 amino acids: CASSLDPDNYGYTF. CDR3 nucleotides: TGCGCCAGCAGCTTGGATCCGGATAACTATGGCTACACCTTC.

This chain joins TRBV6-5 and TRBJ1-6, with D uncertain. In germline, CDR1 is MNHEY, CDR2 SVGAGI. V lost 5 bases and J lost 7, with 6 bases in between. The CDR3 extends over 12 amino acids. CDR3 loop: CASSQNNSPLHF. The CDR3 nucleotides are TGTGCCAGCAGTCAAAACAATTCACCCCTCCACTTT.

The rearrangement joins TRBV19 to TRBJ1-1; TRBD1 matches 8 bases. Trimming removed 4 bases from V and 6 bases from J; junction bases left unmatched: 4. Germline assignment: CDR1 LNHDA and CDR2 SQIVND (reference sequence). This CDR3 has 13 amino acids. The CDR3 coding sequence is TGTGCCAGTAGTAGAATACAGGGGGCTGAAGCTTTCTTT. As protein: CASSRIQGAEAFF.

This chain joins TRBV18 and TRBJ2-5; a possible D gene is TRBD1 (6 bases). CDR1 and CDR2 (germline): KGHSH, LQKENI. V gave up 0 bases and J gave up 6 bases, with 14 bases separating them. The CDR3 contains 15 residues. CDR3 region: CASSPPEQGLQTQYF. In DNA form, the CDR3 reads TGTGCCAGCTCACCACCGGAACAGGGTCTGCAGACCCAGTACTTC.

In regard to this clone: Other DNA sequences within the sample encode an identical CDR3. The CDR3 bases are TGTGCCAGCAGTTACTCGTTGGCAACTAATGAAAAACTGTTTTTT. It yields the protein CASSYSLATNEKLFF. This chain connects TRBV6-5 to TRBJ1-4; D is undetermined. CDR1 is MNHEY, CDR2 SVGAGI, per germline. The CDR3 covers 15 residues. Trimming cost V 0 bases and J 0 bases, with 5 bases left between them.

The CDR3 DNA reads TGTGCCAGCAAGACGGTCGCTGGAAACACCATATATTTT. Translating gives CASKTVAGNTIYF. This sequence joins TRBV5-6 and TRBJ1-3, with D unclear. The V end was cut by 6 bases, the J end by 2 bases, with 9 bases between. CDR1 is SGHDT and CDR2 is YYEEEE in the germline V gene. The CDR3 sequence is 13 residues long.

The V call is TRBV7-2, the J call TRBJ2-3, with 8 nucleotides matching TRBD2. This CDR3 region has 17 residues. Per germline, CDR1 SGHTA and CDR2 FQGNSA. After removal of 5 bases from V and 4 bases from J, the junction contained 14 bases not matched to a gene. The CDR3 nucleotides read TGTGCCAGCAGCAGAGCCAGCGGGGGCGCCTTTTCAGATACGCAGTATTTT. Residues: CASSRASGGAFSDTQYF.

The genes are TRBV5-1 and TRBJ1-3, with D possibly TRBD1 on 5 matching bases. The CDR3 is 14 residues long. The germline gives CDR1 SGHRS, CDR2 YFSETQ. Trimming took off 4 bases at V and 2 bases at J, with 10 bases between the two ends. CDR3 nucleotide sequence: TGCGCCAGCAGCATTCAAGGGGCTGGAAACACCATATATTTT. Translation gives CASSIQGAGNTIYF.